These T cell receptor beta chains were read from a single sample in a study of OX40 agonist ivuxolimab in advanced cancers. The repertoire was sequenced with immunoSEQ multiplex PCR; TCRdb's copy has only in-frame clones and lacks some. The profile shows approximately 91,000 clones, approximately 83% of them singletons. The sample in question was CD4+ or CD8+ T cells sorted from blood, obtained in a trial of the OX40 agonist ivuxolimab. These receptors were collected from an adult with an advanced solid tumor such as melanoma, head and neck, liver or kidney cancer. CDR3s include the opening cysteine and the closing phenylalanine or tryptophan. A D gene is named only where the DNA matches it firmly. Clone size is not always given. Where it is, it says once, few, many or a class for expanded clones.

v_call,j_call,clone_size,d_call,cdr3_aa,cdr3_nt
TRBV7-2,TRBJ1-2,NA,NA,CASSSNRGRSGYTF,TGTGCCAGCAGCTCCAACCGAGGCCGTTCTGGCTACACCTTC
TRBV5-1,TRBJ2-3,few,NA,CASSSVGSGADTQYF,TGCGCCAGCAGCTCTGTAGGGTCCGGGGCAGATACGCAGTATTTT
TRBV29-1,TRBJ1-2,few,NA,CSAPARGYGYTF,TGCAGCGCCCCCGCTCGGGGGTATGGCTACACCTTC
TRBV10-2,TRBJ1-6,NA,NA,CASSLSGTNSPLHF,TGCGCCAGCAGCCTATCCGGGACCAATTCACCCCTCCACTTT
TRBV5-4,TRBJ2-5,NA,TRBD2,CASSERAGGPTETQYF,TGTGCCAGCAGCGAAAGAGCGGGGGGGCCGACGGAGACCCAGTACTTC
TRBV19,TRBJ1-2,NA,TRBD1,CASSIQRTGGNGYTF,TGTGCCAGTAGTATCCAGCGGACAGGGGGAAATGGCTACACCTTC
TRBV6-1,TRBJ1-2,NA,NA,CASRREGRHYGYTF,TGTGCCAGCAGGAGGGAGGGGCGACACTATGGCTACACCTTC
TRBV12-2,TRBJ2-7,NA,NA,CASRLAVGRSGEQYF,TGTGCAAGTCGCTTAGCCGTGGGGCGTTCGGGTGAGCAGTACTTC
TRBV28,TRBJ1-3,NA,NA,CASSLAGSSRGVNNF,TGTGCCAGCAGTTTAGCAGGCTCTTCGCGAGGAGTAAATAATTTT
TRBV30,TRBJ1-3,NA,NA,CAWSLTLGSGNTIYF,TGTGCCTGGAGTCTGACTTTGGGGTCCGGAAACACCATATATTTT
TRBV18,TRBJ1-1,NA,TRBD1,CASSPEIRGKAFF,TGTGCCAGCTCACCCGAGATCAGGGGGAAGGCTTTCTTT
TRBV5-5,TRBJ2-3,NA,NA,CASSLDDWMSQYF,TGTGCCAGCAGCTTAGACGATTGGATGTCGCAGTATTTT
TRBV5-4,TRBJ1-2,NA,TRBD1,CASSPGTGDGGYTF,TGTGCCAGCAGCCCGGGGACAGGGGACGGAGGCTACACCTTC
TRBV10-3,TRBJ1-5,NA,NA,CAISESYTLRGAGQPQHF,TGTGCCATCAGTGAGTCGTACACTCTCAGGGGAGCGGGTCAGCCCCAGCATTTT
TRBV6-5,TRBJ2-7,few,TRBD2,CASSYSGRTSYEQYF,TGTGCCAGCAGTTACAGCGGGAGAACCTCCTACGAGCAGTACTTC
TRBV2,TRBJ2-7,NA,NA,CASSPQGDTVYEQYF,TGTGCCAGCAGCCCACAGGGAGATACCGTTTACGAGCAGTACTTC
TRBV5-1,TRBJ2-1,NA,NA,CASSLDSYNEQFF,TGCGCCAGCAGCTTGGACAGCTACAATGAGCAGTTCTTC
TRBV7-3,TRBJ2-2,NA,TRBD1,CASSRTGGTGELFF,TGTGCCAGCAGCCGGACAGGAGGAACCGGGGAGCTGTTTTTT
TRBV5-1,TRBJ2-7,NA,NA,CASKSSGTTPTEQYF,TGCGCCAGCAAGTCCTCCGGGACAACCCCCACCGAGCAGTACTTC
TRBV7-9,TRBJ1-2,few,NA,CASSLAAGNYGYTF,TGTGCCAGCAGCTTAGCGGCCGGAAACTATGGCTACACCTTC
TRBV28,TRBJ2-5,NA,NA,CASSLSQEETQYF,TGTGCCAGCAGTTTGAGCCAGGAGGAGACCCAGTACTTC
TRBV7-3,TRBJ2-3,NA,NA,CASSLLPGPSADTQYF,TGTGCCAGCAGCTTATTACCGGGTCCCAGCGCAGATACGCAGTATTTT
TRBV14,TRBJ2-7,NA,NA,CASSLFGDPSRHF,TGTGCCAGCAGCCTTTTCGGAGACCCCTCTAGGCACTTC
TRBV4-2,TRBJ1-2,NA,TRBD1,CASSQEAEDRYYGYTF,TGTGCCAGCAGCCAAGAGGCTGAGGACAGGTACTATGGCTACACCTTC
TRBV5-1,TRBJ1-5,NA,TRBD1,CASSLGQGGDSNQPQHF,TGCGCCAGCAGCCTGGGACAGGGGGGCGATAGCAATCAGCCCCAGCATTTT
TRBV5-1,TRBJ2-1,NA,NA,CASSLAQGGIHYNEQFF,TGCGCCAGCAGCTTGGCCCAGGGCGGGATCCATTACAATGAGCAGTTCTTC
TRBV30,TRBJ1-2,NA,TRBD1,CAWRGLRGNGYTF,TGTGCCTGGAGGGGGCTCAGGGGGAATGGCTACACCTTC
TRBV7-2,TRBJ2-3,NA,NA,CASSLDIIGDTQYF,TGTGCCAGCAGCTTAGATATTATTGGGGATACGCAGTATTTT
TRBV28,TRBJ1-2,NA,NA,CASSLGPYGYTF,TGTGCCAGCAGTTTGGGACCCTATGGCTACACCTTC
TRBV10-3,TRBJ1-5,NA,TRBD1,CAISVSGGGNQPQHF,TGTGCCATCAGTGTTTCAGGGGGCGGCAATCAGCCCCAGCATTTT
TRBV7-2,TRBJ2-7,NA,NA,CASSGVDSSYEQYF,TGTGCCAGCAGCGGAGTAGACAGCTCCTACGAGCAGTACTTC
TRBV2,TRBJ1-4,NA,NA,CATCGVKNEKLFF,TGTGCCACATGTGGGGTTAAAAATGAAAAACTGTTTTTT
TRBV6-5,TRBJ1-2,NA,NA,CASSYLATGRGYGYTF,TGTGCCAGCAGTTACCTCGCTACAGGGAGGGGCTATGGCTACACCTTC
TRBV2,TRBJ2-5,NA,NA,CASKVDSAEETQYF,TGTGCCAGCAAGGTCGACAGCGCGGAAGAGACCCAGTACTTC
TRBV5-1,TRBJ1-5,NA,NA,CASSRAPGGLNSNQPQHF,TGCGCCAGCAGCCGCGCCCCTGGAGGGCTGAATAGCAATCAGCCCCAGCATTTT
TRBV29-1,TRBJ2-7,NA,NA,CSAIDRNSYEQYF,TGCAGCGCCATCGACAGGAACTCCTACGAGCAGTACTTC
TRBV29-1,TRBJ1-1,NA,TRBD1,CSVLPGQGVAFF,TGCAGCGTTCTCCCGGGACAGGGGGTGGCTTTCTTT
TRBV27,TRBJ1-2,NA,NA,CASSRGTRLRNYGYTF,TGTGCCAGCAGCCGGGGCACGAGGCTGAGAAACTATGGCTACACCTTC
TRBV13,TRBJ2-5,few,NA,CASSKQESQYF,TGTGCCAGCAGCAAACAGGAGTCCCAGTACTTC
TRBV10-3,TRBJ1-3,NA,NA,CAISQSAGVLGSGNTIYF,TGTGCCATCAGTCAGTCTGCGGGGGTATTGGGCTCTGGAAACACCATATATTTT
TRBV7-3,TRBJ2-2,NA,NA,CASSLSISGELFF,TGTGCCAGCAGCTTAAGTATTTCCGGGGAGCTGTTTTTT
TRBV5-4,TRBJ2-4,NA,NA,CASSLGQGNIQYF,TGTGCCAGCAGCTTGGGTCAGGGGAACATTCAGTACTTC
TRBV21-1,TRBJ2-3,NA,NA,CASWIRGPRADTQYF,TGTGCCAGCTGGATTCGGGGGCCTAGAGCAGATACGCAGTATTTT
TRBV11-2,TRBJ1-3,once,NA,CASSLGSGRLTGNTIYF,TGTGCCAGCAGCTTAGGGTCCGGTCGACTGACTGGAAACACCATATATTTT
TRBV15,TRBJ1-5,NA,NA,CATSPPGAMGQPQHF,TGTGCCACCAGCCCCCCCGGGGCAATGGGTCAGCCCCAGCATTTT